This T cell receptor (beta chain) emerged from a study of CD8 T cells in Susac syndrome. Germline trimming cut 5 bases from V and 0 bases from J; bases unmatched to any gene: 8. This CDR3 is built from 16 residues. Per germline, CDR1 SGHVS and CDR2 FNYEAQ. In blood CD8+ and CD4+ T cells, TCR beta underwent sequencing. The diagnostic criteria for definite or probable disease, as recently defined, were met by the patients with Susac syndrome. A quantity of about 0.5 to 1 ug RNA underwent reverse transcription using random hexamers. A multiplex approach, immunoSEQ multiplex PCR, amplified TCR beta CDR3 across 54 Vbeta and 13 Jbeta. TCRdb redid the calling of the immunoSEQ multiplex PCR reads with MiXCR, one entry per CDR3 protein. The data show 120,000 or so distinct CDR3 sequences, just under 95% seen once.

Sequenced sample: CD8+ T cells from PBMCs. The TCR was taken from a human donor with Susac syndrome. V gene TRBV7-6 combines with J gene TRBJ2-7, with 9 bases identical to TRBD2. The chain's CDR3 is CASSLGLAPSSYEQYF. The DNA for the CDR3 is TGTGCCAGCAGCCTCGGACTAGCGCCCAGCTCCTACGAGCAGTACTTC. Filled out from reference TRBV7-6 and TRBJ2-7, the complete variable domain reads GAGVSQSPRYKVTKRGQDVALRCDPISGHVSLYWYRQALGQGPEFLTYFNYEAQQDKSGLPNDRFSAERPEGSISTLTIQRTEQRDSAMYRCASSLGLAPSSYEQYFGPGTRLTVT.